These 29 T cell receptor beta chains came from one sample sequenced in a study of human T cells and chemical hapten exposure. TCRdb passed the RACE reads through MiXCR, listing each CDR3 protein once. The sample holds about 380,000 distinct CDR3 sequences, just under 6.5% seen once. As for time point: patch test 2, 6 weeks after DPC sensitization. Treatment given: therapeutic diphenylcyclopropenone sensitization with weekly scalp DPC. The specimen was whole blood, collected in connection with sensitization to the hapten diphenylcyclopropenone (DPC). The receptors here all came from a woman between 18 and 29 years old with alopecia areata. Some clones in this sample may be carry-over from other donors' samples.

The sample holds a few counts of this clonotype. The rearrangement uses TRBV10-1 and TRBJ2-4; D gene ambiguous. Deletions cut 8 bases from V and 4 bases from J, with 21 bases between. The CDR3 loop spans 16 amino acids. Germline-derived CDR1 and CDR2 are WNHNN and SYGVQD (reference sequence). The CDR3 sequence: CASWSRRPAAKNIQYF. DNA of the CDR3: TGCGCCAGCTGGTCAAGGCGGCCAGCAGCTAAAAACATTCAGTACTTC.

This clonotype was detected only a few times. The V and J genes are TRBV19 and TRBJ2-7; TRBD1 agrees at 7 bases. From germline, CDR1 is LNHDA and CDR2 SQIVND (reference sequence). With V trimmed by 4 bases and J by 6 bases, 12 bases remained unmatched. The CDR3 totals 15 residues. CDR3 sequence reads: CASSTPLTGASEQYF. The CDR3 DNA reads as TGTGCCAGTAGTACACCTTTAACAGGGGCAAGCGAGCAGTACTTC. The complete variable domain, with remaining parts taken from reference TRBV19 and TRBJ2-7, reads DGGITQSPKYLFRKEGQNVTLSCEQNLNHDAMYWYRQDPGQGLRLIYYSQIVNDFQKGDIAEGYSVSREKKESFPLTVTSAQKNPTAFYLCASSTPLTGASEQYFGPGTRLTVT.

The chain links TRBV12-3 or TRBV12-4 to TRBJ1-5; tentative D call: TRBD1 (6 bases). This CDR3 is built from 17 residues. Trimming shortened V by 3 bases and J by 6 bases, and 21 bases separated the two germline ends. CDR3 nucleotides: TGTGCCAGCAGTTTGGACGACGGGGGCTATATGCGTCAGCCCCAGCATTTT. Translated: CASSLDDGGYMRQPQHF.

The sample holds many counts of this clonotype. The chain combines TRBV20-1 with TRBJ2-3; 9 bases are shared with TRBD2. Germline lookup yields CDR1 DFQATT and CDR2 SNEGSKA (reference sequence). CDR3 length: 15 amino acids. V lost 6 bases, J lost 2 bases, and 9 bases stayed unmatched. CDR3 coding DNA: TGCAGTGCCCAGGATAGCGGGGGAGCCACAGATACGCAGTATTTT. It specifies CSAQDSGGATDTQYF.

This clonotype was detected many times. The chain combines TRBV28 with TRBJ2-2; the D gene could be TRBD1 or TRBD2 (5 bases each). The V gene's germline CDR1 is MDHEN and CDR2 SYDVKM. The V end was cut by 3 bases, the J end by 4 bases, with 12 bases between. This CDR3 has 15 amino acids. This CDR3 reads CASSLGDPLTGELFF. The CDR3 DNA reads TGTGCCAGCAGTTTGGGGGACCCTCTCACCGGGGAGCTGTTTTTT.

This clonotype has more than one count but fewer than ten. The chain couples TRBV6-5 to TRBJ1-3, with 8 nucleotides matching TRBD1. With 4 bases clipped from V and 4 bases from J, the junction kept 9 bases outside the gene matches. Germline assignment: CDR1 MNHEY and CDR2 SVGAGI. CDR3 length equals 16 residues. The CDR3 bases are TGTGCCAGCAGTTCCCCTCGACAGGGGCTGGGAAACACCATATATTTT. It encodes CASSSPRQGLGNTIYF.

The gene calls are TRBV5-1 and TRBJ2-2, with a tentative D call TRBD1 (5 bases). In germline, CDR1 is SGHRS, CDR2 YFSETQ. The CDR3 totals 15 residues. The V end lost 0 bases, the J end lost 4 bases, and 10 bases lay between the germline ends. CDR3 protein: CASSLATAATGELFF. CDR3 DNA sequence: TGCGCCAGCAGCTTGGCGACAGCAGCCACCGGGGAGCTGTTTTTT.

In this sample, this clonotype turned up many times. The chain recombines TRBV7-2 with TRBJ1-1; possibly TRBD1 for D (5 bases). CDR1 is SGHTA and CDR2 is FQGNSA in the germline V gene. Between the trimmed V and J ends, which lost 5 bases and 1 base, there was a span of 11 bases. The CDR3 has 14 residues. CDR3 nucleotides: TGTGCCAGCAGCCGAGGACACCAGAACACTGAAGCTTTCTTT. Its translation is CASSRGHQNTEAFF.

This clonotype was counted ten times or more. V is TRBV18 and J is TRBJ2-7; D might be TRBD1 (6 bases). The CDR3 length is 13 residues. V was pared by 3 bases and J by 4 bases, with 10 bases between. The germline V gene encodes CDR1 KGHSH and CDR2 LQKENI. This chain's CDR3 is CASSPSQGYEQYF. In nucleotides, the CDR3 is TGTGCCAGCTCACCCAGCCAGGGGTACGAGCAGTACTTC.

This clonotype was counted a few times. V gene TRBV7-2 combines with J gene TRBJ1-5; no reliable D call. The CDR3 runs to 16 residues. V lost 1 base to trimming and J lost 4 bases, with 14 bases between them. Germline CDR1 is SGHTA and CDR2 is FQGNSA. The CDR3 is CASSLVGGVENQPQHF. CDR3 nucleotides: TGTGCCAGCAGCTTAGTAGGCGGGGTCGAAAATCAGCCCCAGCATTTT.

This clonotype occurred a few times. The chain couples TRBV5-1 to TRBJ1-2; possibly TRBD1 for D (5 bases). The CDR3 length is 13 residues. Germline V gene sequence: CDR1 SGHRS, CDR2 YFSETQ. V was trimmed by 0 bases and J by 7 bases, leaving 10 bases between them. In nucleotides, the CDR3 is TGCGCCAGCAGCTTGGGGCAGGGCACTGGCTACACCTTC. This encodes CASSLGQGTGYTF.

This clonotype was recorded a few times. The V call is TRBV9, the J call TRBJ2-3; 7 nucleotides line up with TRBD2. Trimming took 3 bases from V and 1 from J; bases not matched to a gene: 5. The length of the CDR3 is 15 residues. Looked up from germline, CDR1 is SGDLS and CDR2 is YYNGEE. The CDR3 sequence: CASSAPSGGTDTQYF. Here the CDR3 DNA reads TGTGCCAGCAGCGCGCCCAGCGGGGGCACAGATACGCAGTATTTT.

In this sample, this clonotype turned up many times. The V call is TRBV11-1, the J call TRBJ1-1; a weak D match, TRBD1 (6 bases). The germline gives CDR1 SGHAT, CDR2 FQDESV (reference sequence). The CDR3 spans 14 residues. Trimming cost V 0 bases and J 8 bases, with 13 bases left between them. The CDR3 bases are TGTGCCAGCAGCTTAGCCCAGGGGAGGGGCGAAGCTTTCTTT. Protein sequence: CASSLAQGRGEAFF.

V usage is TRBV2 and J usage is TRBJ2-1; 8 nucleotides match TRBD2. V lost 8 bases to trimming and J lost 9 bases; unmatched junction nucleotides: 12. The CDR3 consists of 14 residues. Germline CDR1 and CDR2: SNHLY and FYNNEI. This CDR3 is CASANLAGRVEQFF. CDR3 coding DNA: TGTGCCAGCGCAAACTTAGCGGGGAGGGTTGAGCAGTTCTTC.

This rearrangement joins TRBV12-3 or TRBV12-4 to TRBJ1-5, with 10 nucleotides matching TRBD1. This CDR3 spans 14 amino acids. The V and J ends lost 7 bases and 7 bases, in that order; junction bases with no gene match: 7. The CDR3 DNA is TGTGCCAGCAAAGGGACAGGGGATTCCCAGCCCCAGCATTTT. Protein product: CASKGTGDSQPQHF.

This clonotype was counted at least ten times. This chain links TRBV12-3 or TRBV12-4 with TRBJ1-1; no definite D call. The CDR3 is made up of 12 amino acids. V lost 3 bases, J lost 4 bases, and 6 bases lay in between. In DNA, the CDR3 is TGTGCCAGCAGTTTTGTGGTCACTGAAGCTTTCTTT. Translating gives CASSFVVTEAFF.

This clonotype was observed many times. CDR3 residues: CASSTARGWQFF. CDR3 coding DNA: TGTGCCAGTAGTACCGCTCGGGGGTGGCAGTTCTTC. The chain is built from TRBV19 and TRBJ2-1; a weak D match, TRBD2 (6 bases). This CDR3 contains 12 residues. Germline V CDR1 and CDR2: LNHDA, SQIVND (reference sequence). V was trimmed by 4 bases and J by 12 bases, leaving 13 bases between them.

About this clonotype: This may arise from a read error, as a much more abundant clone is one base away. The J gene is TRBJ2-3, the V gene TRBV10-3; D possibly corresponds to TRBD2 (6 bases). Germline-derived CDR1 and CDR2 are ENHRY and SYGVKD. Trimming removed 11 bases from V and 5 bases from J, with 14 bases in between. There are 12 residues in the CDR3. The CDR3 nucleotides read TGTGCCGGAGGGTTCAGGGTAGATACGCAGTATTTT. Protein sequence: CAGGFRVDTQYF.

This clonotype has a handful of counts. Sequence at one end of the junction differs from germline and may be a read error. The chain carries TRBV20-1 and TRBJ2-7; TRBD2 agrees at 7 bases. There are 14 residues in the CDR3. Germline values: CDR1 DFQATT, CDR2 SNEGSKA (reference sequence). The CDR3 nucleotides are TGCAGTGCTGGAGAGGCTAGCGGTGCCTACGAGCAGTACTTC. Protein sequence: CSAGEASGAYEQYF.

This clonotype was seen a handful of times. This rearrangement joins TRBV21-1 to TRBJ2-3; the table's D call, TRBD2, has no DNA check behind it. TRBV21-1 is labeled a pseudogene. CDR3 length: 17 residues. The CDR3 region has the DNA TGTGCCAGCAGCAAAGCGCTTCAGCGGGGATTCGGGAATACGCAGTATTTT. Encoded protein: CASSKALQRGFGNTQYF.

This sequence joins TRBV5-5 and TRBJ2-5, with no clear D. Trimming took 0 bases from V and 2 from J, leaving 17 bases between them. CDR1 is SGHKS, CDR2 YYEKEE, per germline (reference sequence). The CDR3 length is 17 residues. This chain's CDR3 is CASSLAVRVTPQETQYF. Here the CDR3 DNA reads TGTGCCAGCAGCTTGGCCGTAAGGGTGACCCCGCAAGAGACCCAGTACTTC. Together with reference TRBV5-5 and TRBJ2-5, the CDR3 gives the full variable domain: DAGVTQSPTHLIKTRGQQVTLRCSPISGHKSVSWYQQVLGQGPQFIFQYYEKEERGRGNFPDRFSARQFPNYSSELNVNALLLGDSALYLCASSLAVRVTPQETQYFGPGTRLLVL.

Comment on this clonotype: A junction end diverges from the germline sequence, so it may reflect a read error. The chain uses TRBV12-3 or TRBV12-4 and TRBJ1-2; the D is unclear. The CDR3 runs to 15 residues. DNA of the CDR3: TGTGCCAGCAGTTTAGAGGCCGGATCTAACTATGTCTACACCTTC. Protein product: CASSLEAGSNYVYTF.

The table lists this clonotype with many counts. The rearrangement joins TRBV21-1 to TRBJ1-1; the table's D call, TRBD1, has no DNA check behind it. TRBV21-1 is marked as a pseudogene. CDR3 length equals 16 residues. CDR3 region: CASSNQGTALNTEAFF. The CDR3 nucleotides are TGTGCCAGCAGCAATCAGGGCACAGCATTGAACACTGAAGCTTTCTTT.

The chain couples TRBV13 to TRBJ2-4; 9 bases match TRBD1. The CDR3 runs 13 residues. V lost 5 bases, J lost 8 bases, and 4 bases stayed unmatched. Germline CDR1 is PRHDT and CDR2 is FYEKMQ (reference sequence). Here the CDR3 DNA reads TGTGCCAGCAGCGGGACAGGGAAAGACATTCAGTACTTC. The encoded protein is CASSGTGKDIQYF.

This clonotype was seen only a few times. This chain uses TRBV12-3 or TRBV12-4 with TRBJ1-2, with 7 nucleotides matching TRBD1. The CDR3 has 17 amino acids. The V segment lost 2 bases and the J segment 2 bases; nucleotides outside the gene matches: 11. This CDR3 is CASSLSPPGQENYGYTF. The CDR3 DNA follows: TGTGCCAGCAGTTTATCCCCCCCCGGACAGGAAAACTATGGCTACACCTTC.

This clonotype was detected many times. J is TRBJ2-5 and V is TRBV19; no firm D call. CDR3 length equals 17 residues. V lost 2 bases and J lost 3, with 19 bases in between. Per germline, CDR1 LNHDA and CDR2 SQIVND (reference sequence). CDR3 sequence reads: CASSILGQAGLEETQYF. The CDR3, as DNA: TGTGCCAGTAGTATACTCGGGCAGGCTGGGCTCGAAGAGACCCAGTACTTC.

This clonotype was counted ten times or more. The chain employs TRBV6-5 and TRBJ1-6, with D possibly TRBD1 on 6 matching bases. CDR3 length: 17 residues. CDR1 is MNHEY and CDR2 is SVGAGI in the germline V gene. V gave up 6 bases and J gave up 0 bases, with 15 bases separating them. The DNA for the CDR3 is TGTGCCAGCAGCCCCGGGGGGCTTAGCTCCTATAATTCACCCCTCCACTTT. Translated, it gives CASSPGGLSSYNSPLHF.

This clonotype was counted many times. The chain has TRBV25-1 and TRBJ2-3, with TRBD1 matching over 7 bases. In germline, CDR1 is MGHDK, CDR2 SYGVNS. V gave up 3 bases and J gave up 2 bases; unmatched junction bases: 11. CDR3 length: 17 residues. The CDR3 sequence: CASSENDRELLTDTQYF. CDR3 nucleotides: TGTGCCAGCAGTGAGAACGACAGGGAGCTACTCACAGATACGCAGTATTTT.

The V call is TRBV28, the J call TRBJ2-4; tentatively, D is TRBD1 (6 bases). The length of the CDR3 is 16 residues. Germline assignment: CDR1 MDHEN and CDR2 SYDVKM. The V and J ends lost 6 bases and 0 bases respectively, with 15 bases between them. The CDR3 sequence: CASRSDRSLAKNIQYF. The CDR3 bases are TGTGCCAGCAGGTCTGACAGGTCCCTAGCCAAAAACATTCAGTACTTC.